This TCR beta chain was observed in a study of T cell repertoires in cytomegalovirus infection. From the reads, TCRdb called clonotypes with MiXCR, one entry per CDR3 protein. There are about 250,000 distinct CDR3 sequences in the sample; approximately 15% occur only once, and roughly 45% lies in the top ten. This clonotype was recorded many times. The CDR3 has 17 amino acids. V was shortened by 2 bases and J by 1 base, with 17 bases between the two germline ends. Germline CDR1 reads SGHVS; CDR2 reads FQNEAQ. Sequencing was done on a sample of CD8+ T cells from PBMCs. This receptor was obtained from a human donor in good health (CMV status not recorded). Some clones in this sample may be carry-over from other donors' samples. V gene TRBV7-8 combines with J gene TRBJ2-5, with D maybe TRBD1 (6 bases). The CDR3 protein is CASSLRAGDIFQETQYF. Here the CDR3 DNA reads TGTGCCAGCAGCTTACGGGCAGGGGACATATTCCAAGAGACCCAGTACTTC.